Below, 2 T cell receptor beta chains from the same sample are listed, as sequenced in a study of blood T cells in healthy people across ages. Combining a sample-barcoded 5' primer with a J-beta primer mix, a second PCR ran for about 7 to 11 cycles. TCRdb reprocessed the 5' RACE reads via MiXCR and lists one record per CDR3 protein. The repertoire consists of more than 600,000 distinct CDR3 sequences, with roughly 25% occurring once and the leading ten covering more than 8.5%. This sample was shared with a second study, whose subject was T cells of mothers and their children.

Sequencing was done on a sample of blood. Receptor source: a boy between 5 and 17 years old in good health.

J is TRBJ2-6 and V is TRBV3-1; D possibly uses TRBD1 or TRBD2 (5 bases each). The CDR3 runs to 17 residues. The V gene lost 4 bases and the J gene lost 0 bases, with 13 bases spanning the gap. Germline values: CDR1 LGHDT, CDR2 YNNKEL (reference sequence). The CDR3: CASSLGPTSSGANVLTF. The CDR3 DNA reads as TGTGCCAGCAGCCTGGGACCGACAAGCTCTGGGGCCAACGTCCTGACTTTC. Full variable domain (missing parts from reference TRBV3-1 and TRBJ2-6): DTAVSQTPKYLVTQMGNDKSIKCEQNLGHDTMYWYKQDSKKFLKIMFSYNNKELIINETVPNRFSPKSPDKAHLNLHINSLELGDSAVYFCASSLGPTSSGANVLTFGAGSRLTVL.

This sequence joins TRBV2 and TRBJ2-3; perhaps TRBD2 as D (6 bases). Trimming took off 4 bases at V and 4 bases at J, with 15 bases between the two ends. Germline V gene data show CDR1 as SNHLY and CDR2 as FYNNEI. CDR3 length: 15 amino acids. The CDR3 region has the DNA TGTGCCAGCAGTGGGAGCGGACTACCAGCAGATACGCAGTATTTT. Translation: CASSGSGLPADTQYF.